Listed here are 6 T cell receptor beta chains from one sample, sequenced in a study of blood T cell repertoires in COVID-19. The data were produced by immunoSEQ multiplex PCR, yet TCRdb's version contains in-frame clones alone and is incomplete. The repertoire holds fewer than 150,000 clones, approximately 84% seen once, with around 13% in the top ten. Sequencing was performed on peripheral blood. The origin of the receptors is a human donor in a cohort sampled during active COVID-19.

This clone has just one count. The chain combines TRBV18 with TRBJ1-6, with D possibly being TRBD1 (5 bases). Trimming shortened V by 3 bases and J by 8 bases, and 8 bases separated the two germline ends. This CDR3 region has 13 residues. From germline, CDR1 is KGHSH and CDR2 LQKENI. CDR3 bases: TGTGCCAGCTCACCCAAGACAGATTCACCCCTCCACTTT. Its translation is CASSPKTDSPLHF.

The chain combines TRBV13 with TRBJ1-2; D unclear. This CDR3 comprises 14 residues. Germline values: CDR1 PRHDT, CDR2 FYEKMQ (reference sequence). V lost 0 bases to trimming and J lost 7 bases, with 12 bases between them. The CDR3 loop is CASSLGPLGLGYTF. The DNA of the CDR3 is TGTGCCAGCAGCTTAGGCCCTCTGGGCCTTGGCTACACCTTC.

V and J are TRBV7-9 and TRBJ2-2; no reliable D call. Germline-derived CDR1 and CDR2 are SEHNR and FQNEAQ (reference sequence). The CDR3 contains 11 residues. Trimming stripped 5 bases from V and 5 bases from J, with 3 bases between. The CDR3 spells CASSVTGELFF. CDR3 nucleotide sequence: TGTGCCAGCAGCGTAACCGGGGAGCTGTTTTTT.

There are a few counts of this clone. The chain has TRBV18 and TRBJ2-7; no reliable D call. This CDR3 region has 13 residues. CDR1 is KGHSH and CDR2 is LQKENI in the germline V gene. V lost 3 bases and J 1 base, leaving 7 bases between the germline ends. CDR3 residues: CASSPAASYEQYF. CDR3 DNA: TGTGCCAGCTCACCCGCCGCGTCCTACGAGCAGTACTTC.

The V gene is TRBV5-6, the J gene TRBJ1-2; 9 bases agree with TRBD1. The CDR3 contains 15 residues. After removal of 0 bases from V and 2 bases from J, the junction contained 2 bases not matched to a gene. Germline V gene data show CDR1 as SGHDT and CDR2 as YYEEEE. The CDR3: CASSLVGTGNYGYTF. The CDR3 DNA is TGTGCCAGCAGCTTGGTAGGGACAGGGAACTATGGCTACACCTTC.

The rearrangement uses TRBV3-1 (or the pseudogene TRBV3-2) and TRBJ2-7; D is unresolved. The CDR3 loop spans 14 amino acids. V lost 1 base, J lost 2 bases, and 9 bases lay in between. The V gene's germline CDR1 is LGHDT and CDR2 YNNKEL (reference sequence). CDR3 in DNA: TGTGCCAGCAGCCAAGCAGGATTTACCTACGAGCAGTACTTC. Translated, it gives CASSQAGFTYEQYF.